The 19 T cell receptor beta chains in this list originate from one sample, sequenced in a study of cytomegalovirus exposure and HLA in healthy donors (dated by TCRdb to 2016 to 2017). The receptor library was made with the immunoSEQ multiplex PCR assay. A mixture of 60 forward primers for TCR Vbeta segments and 13 reverse primers for TCR Jbeta segments was used in the multiplex PCR. The table was pulled from immuneACCESS by TCRdb, which kept in-frame rearrangements only. Such tables lose some clones; where checked, under half of the loss comes from unresolved V genes, and the rest has no known cause. In this sample the table shows under 250,000 clones, roughly 80% of which occur a single time. The ten top clones hold just under 3% of the sample. The sequenced sample was PBMCs. These TCRs come from a woman aged 30 to 39 in good health and CMV-seronegative.

This clone was picked up a small number of times. The identical CDR3 is also encoded by other nucleotide sequences in the sample. CDR3 region: CASSQGLADSYEQYF. CDR3 nucleotide sequence: TGCGCCAGCAGCCAGGGACTAGCGGACTCCTACGAGCAGTACTTC. V gene TRBV4-1 combines with J gene TRBJ2-7; TRBD2 matches 11 bases. Germline V gene lookup returns CDR1 MGHRA and CDR2 YSYEKL. This CDR3 has 15 amino acids. Trimming at V came to 3 bases and at J to 0 bases, leaving 1 base not matched to a gene.

The V gene is TRBV7-9, the J gene TRBJ1-1; 8 bases are a match to TRBD1. V was pared by 8 bases and J by 4 bases, with 9 bases of the junction left unmatched. Germline CDR1 reads SEHNR; CDR2 reads FQNEAQ (reference sequence). This CDR3 is 14 amino acids long. In nucleotides, the CDR3 is TGTGCCAGCGGGAAACAGGGGGAAGGCACTGAAGCTTTCTTT. Protein product: CASGKQGEGTEAFF.

This chain links TRBV7-9 with TRBJ1-4; D uncertain. Trimming took 2 bases from V and 7 from J, leaving 14 bases between them. The CDR3 length is 15 residues. Looked up from germline, CDR1 is SEHNR and CDR2 is FQNEAQ (reference sequence). The CDR3 sequence: CASSLYGEEGEKLFF. In DNA form, the CDR3 reads TGTGCCAGCAGCTTATACGGCGAAGAGGGTGAAAAACTGTTTTTT.

The V call is TRBV6-1, the J call TRBJ1-4, with D perhaps matching TRBD1 (5 bases). Trimming took 7 bases from V and 0 from J, leaving 9 bases between them. There are 14 residues in the CDR3. Germline values: CDR1 MNHNS, CDR2 SASEGT. In nucleotides, the CDR3 is TGTGCCAGCACAGGGACTCCAACTAATGAAAAACTGTTTTTT. Translated, it gives CASTGTPTNEKLFF.

This clone was recorded a few times. The rearrangement joins TRBV9 to TRBJ2-1, with D hard to call. The CDR3 spans 14 residues. Trimming removed 5 bases at V and 0 bases at J, with 9 bases between. The germline V gene encodes CDR1 SGDLS and CDR2 YYNGEE. CDR3 DNA sequence: TGTGCCAGCAGTCACGGCGGCTCCTACAATGAGCAGTTCTTC. Residues: CASSHGGSYNEQFF.

The rearrangement joins TRBV5-6 to TRBJ2-5; possibly TRBD2 for D (6 bases). The length of the CDR3 is 14 residues. Deletions cut 0 bases from V and 5 bases from J, with 11 bases between. The germline gives CDR1 SGHDT, CDR2 YYEEEE. The chain's CDR3 is CASSLDPAGETQYF. DNA for the CDR3: TGTGCCAGCAGCTTGGACCCAGCGGGCGAGACCCAGTACTTC.

The chain employs TRBV7-9 and TRBJ2-3; TRBD1 matches 8 bases. The V segment lost 7 bases and the J segment 5 bases; nucleotides outside the gene matches: 14. Germline V gene lookup returns CDR1 SEHNR and CDR2 FQNEAQ (reference sequence). This CDR3 region has 16 residues. The CDR3 bases are TGTGCCAGCACTCATGGTGGCAGGGGGCTCATAGATACGCAGTATTTT. It yields the protein CASTHGGRGLIDTQYF.

V is TRBV7-8 and J is TRBJ2-3; 8 bases agree with TRBD1. The germline gives CDR1 SGHVS, CDR2 FQNEAQ. Losses at the gene ends were 0 bases for V and 4 bases for J; bases not matched to a gene: 3. This CDR3 is 15 amino acids long. The CDR3: CASSLAGQGPDTQYF. DNA of the CDR3: TGTGCCAGCAGCTTAGCAGGACAGGGCCCAGATACGCAGTATTTT.

The chain links TRBV9 to TRBJ1-1, with D unclear. This CDR3 is built from 15 residues. From germline, CDR1 is SGDLS and CDR2 YYNGEE. V dropped 0 bases and J dropped 3 bases, with 12 bases sitting between them. CDR3 nucleotides: TGTGCCAGCAGCGTAGCTGGGAGAGGGCACACTGAAGCTTTCTTT. This encodes CASSVAGRGHTEAFF.

The J gene is TRBJ2-3, the V gene TRBV5-4; 8 positions match TRBD2. Germline V CDR1 and CDR2: SGHNT, YYREEE (reference sequence). Unmatched junction bases numbered 9, after V lost 0 bases and J lost 3 bases. The CDR3 spans 17 residues. CDR3 DNA: TGTGCCAGCAGCTTGGCCTCTGGCGGGAGGAGAACAGATACGCAGTATTTT. Translation gives CASSLASGGRRTDTQYF. Full variable domain (missing parts from reference TRBV5-4 and TRBJ2-3): ETGVTQSPTHLIKTRGQQVTLRCSSQSGHNTVSWYQQALGQGPQFIFQYYREEENGRGNFPPRFSGLQFPNYSSELNVNALELDDSALYLCASSLASGGRRTDTQYFGPGTRLTVL.

The J gene is TRBJ1-4, the V gene TRBV7-6; D unclear. The length of the CDR3 is 14 residues. V shed 5 bases and J shed 8 bases, with 15 bases lying between them. Germline assignment: CDR1 SGHVS and CDR2 FNYEAQ. In DNA, the CDR3 is TGTGCCAGCAGCCAATTTTCAGATCAGGAAAAACTGTTTTTT. Residues: CASSQFSDQEKLFF.

The chain links TRBV7-6 to TRBJ2-5, with 10 nucleotides matching TRBD1. V was clipped by 1 base and J by 5 bases; unmatched bases: 4. The germline V gene has CDR1 SGHVS and CDR2 FNYEAQ. The CDR3 consists of 15 residues. Here the CDR3 DNA reads TGTGCCAGCAGCTTAGGGGACAGGGGCTTGGAGACCCAGTACTTC. Protein: CASSLGDRGLETQYF.

The CDR3 DNA is TGTGCCAGTAGTATACAGGTTTATAGCAATCAGCCCCAGCATTTT. This encodes CASSIQVYSNQPQHF. The rearrangement links TRBV19 to TRBJ1-5, with D hard to call. This CDR3 is built from 15 residues. Trimming stripped 2 bases from V and 0 bases from J, with 8 bases between. Germline assignment: CDR1 LNHDA and CDR2 SQIVND (reference sequence).

The chain links TRBV2 to TRBJ2-7; perhaps TRBD2 as D (6 bases). Trimming took 5 bases from V and 6 from J, leaving 20 bases between them. CDR3 size: 15 residues. The V gene's germline CDR1 is SNHLY and CDR2 FYNNEI. CDR3 coding DNA: TGTGCCAGCAGTCGGGGGTTGCAGTTTGGGGCCGAGCAGTACTTC. This codes for CASSRGLQFGAEQYF. The full variable domain, in which reference TRBV2 and TRBJ2-7 provide the parts outside the CDR3, is EPEVTQTPSHQVTQMGQEVILRCVPISNHLYFYWYRQILGQKVEFLVSFYNNEISEKSEIFDDQFSVERPDGSNFTLKIRSTKLEDSAMYFCASSRGLQFGAEQYFGPGTRLTVT.

The chain uses TRBV6-1 and TRBJ2-1, with 10 nucleotides matching TRBD2. Germline CDR1 reads MNHNS; CDR2 reads SASEGT. This CDR3 has 15 residues. Trimming cost V 5 bases and J 7 bases; bases outside gene matches: 8. CDR3 sequence reads: CASSTHSGGWNEQFF. For the CDR3, the DNA is TGTGCCAGCAGTACTCATAGCGGGGGGTGGAATGAGCAGTTCTTC.

The rearrangement uses TRBV30 and TRBJ1-4; possibly TRBD1 for D (6 bases). This CDR3 spans 13 amino acids. Trimming pared 0 bases from V and 7 bases from J, leaving 9 bases between. Germline V gives CDR1 GTSNPN, CDR2 SVGIG (reference sequence). The CDR3 region has the DNA TGTGCCTGGAGTGTCCAGGGGACTGAAAAACTGTTTTTT. The encoded protein is CAWSVQGTEKLFF.

V gene TRBV19 combines with J gene TRBJ2-3; 10 bases align to TRBD1. Germline CDR1 and CDR2: LNHDA and SQIVND (reference sequence). V dropped 10 bases and J dropped 4; count of bases not matched to a gene: 8. This CDR3 has 14 residues. The CDR3 loop reads CATGTGEFPDTQYF. DNA of the CDR3: TGTGCCACGGGGACAGGGGAGTTTCCAGATACGCAGTATTTT.

This clone occurred a few times. The chain combines TRBV18 with TRBJ2-7; 10 positions agree with TRBD2. The CDR3 is 13 residues long. V lost 5 bases, J lost 2 bases, and 0 bases stayed unmatched. Germline lookup yields CDR1 KGHSH and CDR2 LQKENI. As DNA, the CDR3 is TGTGCCAGCTCAGGGACTAGCGCCTACGAGCAGTACTTC. As protein: CASSGTSAYEQYF.

The chain combines TRBV5-1 with TRBJ2-1; TRBD2 is a possible D gene (5 bases). This CDR3 is built from 15 residues. Trimming took 6 bases from V and 0 from J, leaving 13 bases between them. Per germline, CDR1 SGHRS and CDR2 YFSETQ. CDR3 bases: TGCGCCAGCACCTTTAGTGGGAGCTCCTACAATGAGCAGTTCTTC. It translates to CASTFSGSSYNEQFF. Variable domain in full (rest from reference TRBV5-1 and TRBJ2-1): KAGVTQTPRYLIKTRGQQVTLSCSPISGHRSVSWYQQTPGQGLQFLFEYFSETQRNKGNFPGRFSGRQFSNSRSEMNVSTLELGDSALYLCASTFSGSSYNEQFFGPGTRLTVL.